The TCR beta chain described here comes from a study of human T cells and chemical hapten exposure. This clonotype has a handful of counts. Trimming stripped 3 bases from V and 6 bases from J, with 15 bases between. The germline V gene has CDR1 MRHNA and CDR2 SNTAGT. The CDR3 length is 14 residues. Each CDR3 protein gets one entry after TCRdb re-called the RACE reads with MiXCR. Among more than 65,000 distinct CDR3 sequences listed, 9% to 12% were seen once. Noted time point: patch test 1, 2 weeks after DPC sensitization. Treatment: therapeutic diphenylcyclopropenone sensitization with weekly scalp DPC.

This clonotype was obtained from a woman between 50 and 59 years old with alopecia areata. Some clones in this sample may be carry-over from other donors' samples. The starting material was whole blood, obtained in connection with sensitization to the hapten diphenylcyclopropenone (DPC). V gene TRBV6-4 combines with J gene TRBJ2-7, with D hard to call. The DNA for the CDR3 is TGTGCCAGCAGTGAACTACACCAGGCCCGCGAGCAGTACTTC. Translating it yields CASSELHQAREQYF.